This T cell receptor (beta chain) was obtained from a study of preoperative IRX-2 immunotherapy in early breast cancer. Clones were read by immunoSEQ multiplex PCR, and TCRdb kept only the in-frame ones, dropping some. The table lists 35,000 to 45,000 clones, 60% to 85% of them singletons, with over 1% in the top ten. The V gene's germline CDR1 is MNHGY and CDR2 SAAAGT. This CDR3 is 15 amino acids long. V lost 0 bases and J lost 1, with 4 bases in between. Treatment given: preoperative locoregional IRX-2 cytokine immunotherapy. Samples came from a phase Ib trial of preoperative locoregional IRX-2 cytokine immunotherapy.

The material was tumor tissue, obtained after IRX-2 immunotherapy. This sequence originates from a human donor with breast cancer. The chain carries TRBV6-8 and TRBJ2-6; D uncertain. The CDR3 DNA reads TGTGCCAGCAGTTACTCGGGTTCTGGGGCCAACGTCCTGACTTTC. Amino acid sequence: CASSYSGSGANVLTF.